These 10 T cell receptor beta chains were sequenced from one sample in a study of STAT3 mutations in large granular lymphocyte leukemia. TCRdb's copy holds only in-frame clones and misses some; the assay was immunoSEQ multiplex PCR. The sample consists of under 15,000 clones, 88% of them appearing once. Broader study findings: In T-cell large granular lymphocyte leukemia, about half of patients showed multiple immunodominant subclonotypes.

These receptors' targets are unknown. The specimen was PBMCs. The receptors stem from a human donor with T large granular lymphocyte leukemia. Some clones in this sample may be carry-over from other donors' samples.

The gene calls are TRBV9 and TRBJ1-1; a weak D match, TRBD1 (6 bases). Germline V CDR1 and CDR2: SGDLS, YYNGEE. The length of the CDR3 is 16 residues. V was trimmed by 6 bases and J by 3 bases, leaving 21 bases between them. The CDR3 DNA reads TGTGCCAGCACCCTCGGAAGGGGGTGGTCGGACACTGAAGCTTTCTTT. It codes for CASTLGRGWSDTEAFF.

V gene TRBV10-3 combines with J gene TRBJ1-3; D is uncertain. Deletions cut 6 bases from V and 0 bases from J, with 9 bases between. The CDR3 totals 14 residues. Germline CDR1 is ENHRY and CDR2 is SYGVKD. The CDR3 protein is CAISAGFSGNTIYF. The CDR3 region has the DNA TGTGCCATCAGCGCCGGGTTCTCTGGAAACACCATATATTTT.

This chain uses TRBV10-3 with TRBJ1-3; no definite D call. V dropped 3 bases and J dropped 3 bases, with 6 bases sitting between them. There are 13 residues in the CDR3. Germline V gene lookup returns CDR1 ENHRY and CDR2 SYGVKD. CDR3: CAISEGFGNTIYF. The CDR3 DNA reads as TGTGCCATCAGTGAAGGGTTTGGAAACACCATATATTTT.

This clone came up a few times. The chain employs TRBV25-1 and TRBJ1-6; D possibly corresponds to TRBD1 (6 bases). Trimming took 1 base from V and 6 from J, leaving 16 bases between them. The CDR3 spans 17 residues. Germline-derived CDR1 and CDR2 are MGHDK and SYGVNS. CDR3 loop: CASSEFGVQGGNSPLHF. The DNA for the CDR3 is TGTGCCAGCAGTGAATTTGGGGTACAGGGTGGTAATTCACCCCTCCACTTT.

The V and J genes are TRBV6-5 and TRBJ2-7; 10 positions agree with TRBD1. Germline CDR1 is MNHEY and CDR2 is SVGAGI. The CDR3 extends over 13 amino acids. V was pared by 7 bases and J by 9 bases, with 9 bases of the junction left unmatched. The CDR3 coding sequence is TGTGCCAGCATGGGGACAGGGGCTACGAGGCAGTACTTC. It encodes CASMGTGATRQYF.

The genes are TRBV7-9 and TRBJ2-5; D tentatively reads TRBD1 or TRBD2 (5 bases each). Germline CDR1 SEHNR, CDR2 FQNEAQ (reference sequence). V was pared by 1 base and J by 1 base, with 10 bases between. The length of the CDR3 is 15 residues. CDR3 amino acids: CASSLVGTAQETQYF. CDR3 in DNA: TGTGCCAGCAGCTTAGTGGGGACCGCCCAAGAGACCCAGTACTTC.

The chain joins TRBV29-1 to TRBJ1-2; D is perhaps TRBD1 (6 bases). The CDR3 loop spans 13 amino acids. V was pared by 2 bases and J by 4 bases, with 11 bases between. The germline V gene encodes CDR1 SQVTM and CDR2 ANQGSEA. CDR3 region: CSVEPGQSYGYTF. CDR3 coding DNA: TGCAGCGTTGAACCCGGACAGAGCTATGGCTACACCTTC. Supplemented by reference TRBV29-1 and TRBJ1-2, the full variable domain reads SAVISQKPSRDICQRGTSLTIQCQVDSQVTMMFWYRQQPGQSLTLIATANQGSEATYESGFVIDKFPISRPNLTFSTLTVSNMSPEDSSIYLCSVEPGQSYGYTFGSGTRLTVV.

This clone was recorded a few times. The chain links TRBV7-2 to TRBJ1-2, with 7 bases aligning to TRBD1. This CDR3 has 15 amino acids. Losses at the gene ends were 5 bases for V and 4 bases for J; bases not matched to a gene: 10. Per germline, CDR1 SGHTA and CDR2 FQGNSA. The DNA of the CDR3 is TGTGCCAGCAGCCCGTATCCGACAGGGACCTATGGCTACACCTTC. Protein product: CASSPYPTGTYGYTF. Full variable domain (remainder filled in from reference TRBV7-2 and TRBJ1-2): GAGVSQSPSNKVTEKGKDVELRCDPISGHTALYWYRQSLGQGLEFLIYFQGNSAPDKSGLPSDRFSAERTGGSVSTLTIQRTQQEDSAVYLCASSPYPTGTYGYTFGSGTRLTVV.

The chain uses TRBV7-5 and TRBJ1-1. TRBV7-5 is a pseudogene. The CDR3 has 14 amino acids. CDR3 protein: CASSPGTIDTEAFF. The CDR3 DNA follows: TGTGCCAGCAGCCCCGGGACGATAGACACTGAAGCTTTCTTT.

Details on this clone: Germline and junction disagree at one end, which may indicate a read error. The rearrangement joins TRBV11-2 to TRBJ2-5; D unclear. CDR1 and CDR2 from the germline V gene are SGHAT and FQNNGV. The CDR3 totals 13 residues. In nucleotides, the CDR3 is TGTGCCAGCAGCTTAGATTCCGGGCAGACGCAGTACTTC. Residues: CASSLDSGQTQYF.